These 9 T cell receptor beta chains originate from one sample sequenced in a study of cytotoxic CD8 clonotypes in ibrutinib-treated CLL. Profiling relied on immunoSEQ multiplex PCR, and the TCRdb table lists in-frame clones only, not all of them. The top ten clones hold over 6.5% of a sample with around 310,000 clones, 70% to 80% of them seen once. Source: PBMCs, taken before ibrutinib treatment. All receptors derive from a human donor with chronic lymphocytic leukemia.

This chain uses TRBV10-3 with TRBJ1-2, with TRBD1 as a possible D gene (6 bases). Between the trimmed V and J ends, which lost 8 bases and 5 bases, there was a span of 15 bases. The length of the CDR3 is 13 residues. In germline, CDR1 is ENHRY, CDR2 SYGVKD. CDR3 in DNA: TGTGCCATCGCCCCGGCGCAGGGGTATGGCTACACCTTC. Amino acids: CAIAPAQGYGYTF.

This clone was detected once. The V call is TRBV4-3, the J call TRBJ1-4; 8 bases line up with TRBD1. Germline values: CDR1 LGHNA, CDR2 YSLEER. J lost 5 bases, V lost 3 bases, and 20 bases had no gene match. This CDR3 spans 20 amino acids. The CDR3 nucleotides read TGCGCCAGCAGCCACGTCAAGACAGGGGACCCTCGAACGGGGAATGAAAAACTGTTTTTT. It encodes CASSHVKTGDPRTGNEKLFF.

Here the CDR3 reads CAVGGGYTF. As DNA, the CDR3 is TGTGCAGTCGGGGGTGGCTACACCTTC. The rearrangement joins TRBV28 to TRBJ1-2; D might be TRBD1 (5 bases). The germline gives CDR1 MDHEN, CDR2 SYDVKM. The CDR3 has 9 residues.

The gene calls are TRBV5-1 and TRBJ1-1; D not certain. Per the germline V gene, CDR1 is SGHRS and CDR2 is YFSETQ. This CDR3 spans 15 amino acids. V lost 4 bases and J 4 bases, leaving 17 bases between the germline ends. CDR3 DNA: TGCGCCAGCAGCCGCGAGGGCCTCCCCGGCACTGAAGCTTTCTTT. Protein product: CASSREGLPGTEAFF. Full variable domain (missing parts from reference TRBV5-1 and TRBJ1-1): KAGVTQTPRYLIKTRGQQVTLSCSPISGHRSVSWYQQTPGQGLQFLFEYFSETQRNKGNFPGRFSGRQFSNSRSEMNVSTLELGDSALYLCASSREGLPGTEAFFGQGTRLTVV.

The rearrangement links TRBV5-4 to TRBJ2-2; D is ambiguous. This CDR3 has 15 amino acids. Germline CDR1 and CDR2: SGHNT and YYREEE (reference sequence). V was shortened by 4 bases and J by 0 bases, with 10 bases between the two germline ends. In DNA form, the CDR3 reads TGTGCCAGCAGCCCTCGGGCCACGAACACCGGGGAGCTGTTTTTT. This translates into CASSPRATNTGELFF.

The chain carries TRBV9 and TRBJ1-2; no reliable D call. V shed 3 bases and J shed 4 bases, with 13 bases lying between them. Germline V gene data show CDR1 as SGDLS and CDR2 as YYNGEE. This CDR3 region has 14 residues. The CDR3 is CASSAGSLGYGYTF. CDR3 in DNA: TGTGCCAGCAGCGCCGGATCACTCGGCTATGGCTACACCTTC.

This clone was counted a single time. This rearrangement joins TRBV7-3 to TRBJ2-7; D unresolved. With 0 bases removed from V and 3 bases from J, the gap between germline ends came to 12 bases. The V gene's germline CDR1 is SGHTA and CDR2 FQGTGA. This CDR3 has 15 residues. CDR3 bases: TGTGCCAGCAGCTTAACTCCGGGTACTTTCTACGAGCAGTACTTC. It yields the protein CASSLTPGTFYEQYF. The variable domain in full, with the rest retrieved from reference TRBV7-3 and TRBJ2-7, is GAGVSQTPSNKVTEKGKYVELRCDPISGHTALYWYRQSLGQGPEFLIYFQGTGAADDSGLPNDRFFAVRPEGSVSTLKIQRTERGDSAVYLCASSLTPGTFYEQYFGPGTRLTVT.

The CDR3 DNA is TGTGCCAGCAGTAGAGATACAGGGGTCTATGACTATGAGCAGTTCTTC. Translating gives CASSRDTGVYDYEQFF. The J gene is TRBJ2-1, the V gene TRBV27; 7 nucleotides line up with TRBD1. The CDR3 spans 16 residues. Germline-derived CDR1 and CDR2 are MNHEY and SMNVEV (reference sequence). The V gene end was trimmed by 5 bases and the J gene end by 8 bases; junction bases not matched to a gene: 15.

This clone was detected only a few times. The chain recombines TRBV19 with TRBJ1-2; no clear D gene. The CDR3 totals 13 residues. In germline, CDR1 is LNHDA, CDR2 SQIVND (reference sequence). Trimming shortened V by 1 base and J by 4 bases, and 7 bases separated the two germline ends. DNA for the CDR3: TGTGCCAGTAGTATAGCTAACACCTATGGCTACACCTTC. This sequence encodes CASSIANTYGYTF. Combining the CDR3 with reference TRBV19 and TRBJ1-2 gives the whole variable domain DGGITQSPKYLFRKEGQNVTLSCEQNLNHDAMYWYRQDPGQGLRLIYYSQIVNDFQKGDIAEGYSVSREKKESFPLTVTSAQKNPTAFYLCASSIANTYGYTFGSGTRLTVV.